This entry describes one T cell receptor beta chain. Repertoires were generated with immunoSEQ multiplex PCR, while TCRdb's copy carries only in-frame clones and drops some. The sample records just under 150,000 clones, about 87% being singletons. The entry originates in a study of blood T cell repertoires in COVID-19. Study information: Specimens from acute and convalescent COVID-19 originated in the United States, Italy and Spain. From T cells, B-cell-depleted T cells, or PBMCs came the material, which was cDNA or gDNA.

The length of the CDR3 is 13 residues. CDR1 and CDR2 from the germline V gene are SGHNT and YYREEE (reference sequence). The V gene lost 1 base and the J gene lost 1 base, with 5 bases spanning the gap. Sequencing input: peripheral blood. The TCR sequence derives from a man aged 45-60 years who had recovered from COVID-19. The chain is built from TRBV5-4 and TRBJ2-5; D is ambiguous. The CDR3 sequence: CASSLPVQETQYF. DNA of the CDR3: TGTGCCAGCAGCTTGCCAGTCCAAGAGACCCAGTACTTC.